One sample yielded the 13 T cell receptor beta chains listed below, sequenced in a study of blood T cell repertoires in COVID-19. Profiled with immunoSEQ multiplex PCR; TCRdb holds only in-frame clones, not every one. The top ten clones hold about 1.5% of a sample with hundreds of thousands of clones, roughly 90% of them seen once. The material sequenced was peripheral blood. The receptor set was obtained from a woman in her twenties or thirties with active or convalescent COVID-19.

CDR3: CASSYGQGDGYTF. Here the CDR3 DNA reads TGTGCCAGCAGTTATGGACAGGGCGATGGCTACACCTTC. The V and J genes are TRBV2 and TRBJ1-2; 8 bases align to TRBD1. J was trimmed by 6 bases and V by 5 bases; bases with no gene match: 5. Germline CDR1 reads SNHLY; CDR2 reads FYNNEI. This CDR3 region has 13 residues. The full variable domain, completed using reference TRBV2 and TRBJ1-2, is EPEVTQTPSHQVTQMGQEVILRCVPISNHLYFYWYRQILGQKVEFLVSFYNNEISEKSEIFDDQFSVERPDGSNFTLKIRSTKLEDSAMYFCASSYGQGDGYTFGSGTRLTVV.

The chain combines TRBV5-1 with TRBJ1-1; D may be TRBD1 (6 bases). Germline-derived CDR1 and CDR2 are SGHRS and YFSETQ. With 3 bases removed from V and 1 base from J, the gap between germline ends came to 7 bases. The CDR3 has 13 residues. CDR3 nucleotides: TGCGCCAGCAGCTCAGGGGCGAACACTGAAGCTTTCTTT. Its translation: CASSSGANTEAFF.

This chain's CDR3 is CASSLGSGELVFEQFF. The CDR3 DNA reads as TGTGCCAGCAGCTTAGGATCTGGGGAACTAGTTTTTGAGCAGTTCTTC. The chain links TRBV7-9 to TRBJ2-1; D perhaps matches TRBD2 (5 bases). V was cut by 1 base and J by 9 bases, with 19 bases left in between. Germline V CDR1 and CDR2: SEHNR, FQNEAQ (reference sequence). The CDR3 is made up of 16 amino acids.

This chain links TRBV4-1 with TRBJ2-1; 9 bases line up with TRBD1. This CDR3 contains 14 residues. Germline V gene sequence: CDR1 MGHRA, CDR2 YSYEKL. V trimming: 2 bases; J trimming: 11 bases; junction bases outside the gene matches: 7. CDR3: CASSQPTGGLQQFF. The CDR3 DNA reads TGCGCCAGCAGCCAACCGACAGGGGGTTTACAGCAGTTCTTC.

The chain employs TRBV4-1 and TRBJ1-2; 8 positions match TRBD1. Unmatched junction bases numbered 4, after V lost 0 bases and J lost 7 bases. CDR3 length equals 14 residues. Germline lookup yields CDR1 MGHRA and CDR2 YSYEKL. DNA of the CDR3: TGCGCCAGCAGCCAAGAGGACAGGGTCTCTGGCTACACCTTC. Translating it yields CASSQEDRVSGYTF.

The chain is built from TRBV27 and TRBJ2-7; the D is unclear. Trimming removed 3 bases from V and 2 bases from J, with 11 bases in between. CDR3 length: 14 residues. The V gene's germline CDR1 is MNHEY and CDR2 SMNVEV (reference sequence). The CDR3 sequence: CASSLFMGAYEQYF. In DNA form, the CDR3 reads TGTGCCAGCAGTTTGTTCATGGGCGCCTACGAGCAGTACTTC.

The chain employs TRBV9 and TRBJ2-2; D is undetermined. CDR1 and CDR2 from the germline V gene are SGDLS and YYNGEE. Trimming left V 3 bases short and J 0 bases short, with 6 bases between. The CDR3 spans 14 residues. CDR3 nucleotide sequence: TGTGCCAGCAGCGCCTTAACGAACACCGGGGAGCTGTTTTTT. This gives the protein CASSALTNTGELFF.

CDR3 coding DNA: TGTGCCAGCCGCCCCACGTCGGGAGATACGCAGTATTTT. Protein sequence: CASRPTSGDTQYF. This chain uses TRBV9 with TRBJ2-3; D not resolved. Trimming stripped 7 bases from V and 5 bases from J, with 14 bases between. The CDR3 runs 13 residues. The germline CDR1 and CDR2 sequences are SGDLS and YYNGEE. The whole variable domain, filled in from reference TRBV9 and TRBJ2-3, reads DSGVTQTPKHLITATGQRVTLRCSPRSGDLSVYWYQQSLDQGLQFLIQYYNGEERAKGNILERFSAQQFPDLHSELNLSSLELGDSALYFCASRPTSGDTQYFGPGTRLTVL.

This CDR3 reads CASSLSGVSYEQYF. CDR3 nucleotide sequence: TGTGCCAGCAGCTTAAGCGGGGTCTCCTACGAGCAGTACTTC. The V call is TRBV11-2, the J call TRBJ2-7, with TRBD2 matching 7 bases. CDR1 and CDR2 (germline): SGHAT, FQNNGV. The CDR3 is 14 amino acids. The J segment lost 0 bases and the V segment lost 2 bases, leaving 1 base of the junction unmatched.

V is TRBV5-1 and J is TRBJ2-1; perhaps TRBD1 as D (7 bases). V gave up 3 bases and J gave up 0 bases, with 13 bases separating them. CDR1 is SGHRS and CDR2 is YFSETQ in the germline V gene. CDR3 length equals 16 residues. The CDR3: CASSWGDRNSYNEQFF. CDR3 coding DNA: TGCGCCAGCAGCTGGGGGGACAGAAACTCCTACAATGAGCAGTTCTTC. The full variable domain, with the rest looked up from reference TRBV5-1 and TRBJ2-1, is KAGVTQTPRYLIKTRGQQVTLSCSPISGHRSVSWYQQTPGQGLQFLFEYFSETQRNKGNFPGRFSGRQFSNSRSEMNVSTLELGDSALYLCASSWGDRNSYNEQFFGPGTRLTVL.

V is TRBV4-1 and J is TRBJ1-2; D perhaps matches TRBD1 (6 bases). V dropped 4 bases and J dropped 2 bases, with 14 bases sitting between them. The CDR3 is 15 residues long. The V gene's germline CDR1 is MGHRA and CDR2 YSYEKL. Here the CDR3 DNA reads TGCGCCAGCAGCCCACCACAGGGAAGGAACTATGGCTACACCTTC. Its translation: CASSPPQGRNYGYTF.

The chain employs TRBV5-6 and TRBJ1-6, with a weak D call TRBD1 (6 bases). The CDR3 totals 18 residues. V dropped 4 bases and J dropped 6 bases, with 23 bases sitting between them. Germline V lookup: CDR1 SGHDT, CDR2 YYEEEE. The CDR3 reads CASSARRGGVWGNSPLHF. In nucleotides, the CDR3 is TGTGCCAGCAGCGCCCGCAGGGGTGGGGTATGGGGTAATTCACCCCTCCACTTT.

The chain has TRBV3-1 (or the pseudogene TRBV3-2) and TRBJ1-1; a weak D match, TRBD1 (6 bases). Germline CDR1 reads LGHDT; CDR2 reads YNNKEL (reference sequence). The V gene lost 1 base and the J gene lost 5 bases, with 11 bases spanning the gap. This CDR3 has 14 residues. CDR3 coding DNA: TGTGCCAGCAGCCAAGGGGGGGGCCGGACTGAAGCTTTCTTT. Translating it yields CASSQGGGRTEAFF.